This TCR beta chain was captured by sequencing in a study of T-cell reconstitution after alpha-beta-depleted transplantation in children. Study-level findings and limits: The origin of high day-60 TCRbeta diversity in some patients lay in surviving recipient T cells and thymic progenitors. After one year, T-cell counts and TCRbeta diversity mostly came from new T cells. Reported findings indicate that, about two months after transplant, alpha-beta T cells came from several hundred expanded clones, which were derived from non-depleted graft cells.

A library of TCRbeta sequences, prepared with unique molecular identifiers, was generated. One entry per CDR3 protein, called by TCRdb with MiXCR from the PCR reads. The sample records around 600,000 distinct CDR3 sequences, more than 20% being singletons. A note on this clonotype: Its antigen is undetermined.

Per germline, CDR1 SGHAT and CDR2 FQNNGV. This CDR3 region has 17 residues. V was clipped by 5 bases and J by 1 base; unmatched bases: 7. Sequencing was performed on PBMCs, mostly from graft donor cells, taken 360 days after TCRalphabeta/CD19-depleted stem cell transplant. The TCR was taken from a boy in the first two years of life who had a stem cell transplant for acute myeloid leukemia, so the T cells may come from the graft donor. The chain uses TRBV11-2 and TRBJ2-5; 13 positions agree with TRBD2. The CDR3 bases are TGTGCCAGCAGCCCAGGACTAGCGGGGGCCTTCCAAGAGACCCAGTACTTC. Translated: CASSPGLAGAFQETQYF.